Listed below are T cell receptor beta chains from one sample, sequenced in a study of blood T cell repertoires in COVID-19. Only in-frame clones appear in the TCRdb table, and some are missing; sequencing was by immunoSEQ multiplex PCR. The data hold about 260,000 clones, with about nine tenths observed a single time. Sequenced sample: peripheral blood. The receptors derive from a woman between 45 and 60 years old who had recovered from COVID-19. Both conserved end residues are part of each CDR3. A D gene is named only where the DNA matches it firmly. Only part of the rows carry a size: once, few, many, or a class if the clone is expanded.

clone size	V gene	CDR3 length	D gene	J gene	CDR3 protein	CDR3 DNA
once	TRBV15	15	-	TRBJ1-1	CATSSTEKSNTEAFF	TGTGCCACCAGCAGTACGGAGAAATCGAACACTGAAGCTTTCTTT
-	TRBV28	13	-	TRBJ1-3	CASSLSSGNTIYF	TGTGCCAGCAGTTTATCTTCTGGAAACACCATATATTTT
once	TRBV28	14	-	TRBJ1-3	CASSWTQGENTIYF	TGTGCCAGCAGTTGGACACAGGGTGAAAACACCATATATTTT
-	TRBV7-3	19	TRBD2	TRBJ2-1	CASSSPGLAGGTSYNEQFF	TGTGCCAGCAGCTCCCCAGGACTAGCGGGAGGAACTTCCTACAATGAGCAGTTCTTC
-	TRBV25-1	14	-	TRBJ1-2	CASSSFQGQYGYTF	TGTGCCAGCAGTTCATTCCAGGGCCAATATGGCTACACCTTC
-	TRBV7-4	17	TRBD1	TRBJ1-3	CASSRHPGQGSGNTIYF	TGTGCCAGCAGTCGACATCCCGGACAGGGCTCTGGAAACACCATATATTTT
-	TRBV12-3/TRBV12-4	13	TRBD1	TRBJ2-7	CASSWDRTSEQYF	TGTGCCAGCAGTTGGGACAGAACCTCCGAGCAGTACTTC
-	TRBV9	16	TRBD1	TRBJ2-2	CASSVQGAHYTGELFF	TGTGCCAGCAGCGTTCAGGGGGCGCATTACACCGGGGAGCTGTTTTTT
-	TRBV2	14	-	TRBJ1-5	CASRADRTNQPQHF	TGTGCCAGCAGGGCCGACAGGACCAATCAGCCCCAGCATTTT
-	TRBV2	12	-	TRBJ2-7	CASRGGQYEQYF	TGTGCCAGCAGGGGCGGACAGTACGAGCAGTACTTC
-	TRBV1	15	-	TRBJ1-2	CTSSQRTGRNYGYTF	TGCACCAGCAGCCAAAGGACAGGGCGGAACTATGGCTACACCTTC
-	TRBV15	16	TRBD1	TRBJ2-7	CATSRSPGQGVYEQYF	TGTGCCACCAGCAGGTCCCCCGGACAGGGGGTCTACGAGCAGTACTTC
-	TRBV28	13	-	TRBJ1-2	CASRNQGGAGYTF	TGTGCCAGCAGGAACCAGGGTGGGGCCGGCTACACCTTC
-	TRBV27	12	-	TRBJ2-1	CASKTGPREQFF	TGTGCCAGCAAAACAGGGCCCAGGGAGCAGTTCTTC